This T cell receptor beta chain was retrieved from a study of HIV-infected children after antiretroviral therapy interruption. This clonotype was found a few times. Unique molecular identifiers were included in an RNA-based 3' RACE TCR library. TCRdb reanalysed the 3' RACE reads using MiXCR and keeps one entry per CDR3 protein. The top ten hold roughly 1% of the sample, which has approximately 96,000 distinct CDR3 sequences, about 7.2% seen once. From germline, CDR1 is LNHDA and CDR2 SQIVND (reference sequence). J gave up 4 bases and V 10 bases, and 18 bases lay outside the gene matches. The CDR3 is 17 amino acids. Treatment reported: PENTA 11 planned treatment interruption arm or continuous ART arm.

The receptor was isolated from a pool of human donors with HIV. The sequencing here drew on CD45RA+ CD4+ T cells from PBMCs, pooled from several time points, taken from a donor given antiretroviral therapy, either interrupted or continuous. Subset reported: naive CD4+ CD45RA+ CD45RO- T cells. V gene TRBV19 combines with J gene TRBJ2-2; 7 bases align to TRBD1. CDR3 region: CATHGTALIRSTGELFF. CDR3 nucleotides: TGTGCCACTCACGGGACAGCTTTAATCCGTAGCACCGGGGAGCTGTTTTTT.